These 16 T cell receptor beta chains share one sample of origin, sequenced in a study of cytomegalovirus exposure and HLA in healthy donors. PCR was performed using 60 Vbeta and 13 Jbeta primers. Sequencing was performed with immunoSEQ multiplex PCR; in TCRdb, only in-frame clones are kept and a portion is missing. In the table there are 150,000 to 200,000 clones, about 75% of which are singletons. Specimen: PBMCs. The receptors were sampled from a woman in her forties or fifties in good health and CMV-seropositive.

The chain couples TRBV7-9 to TRBJ2-7; unclear D gene. CDR3 size: 11 residues. Trimming shortened V by 1 base and J by 5 bases, and 3 bases separated the two germline ends. Germline CDR1 and CDR2: SEHNR and FQNEAQ (reference sequence). The CDR3 is CASSLDNEQYF. The CDR3 DNA reads as TGTGCCAGCAGCTTAGACAACGAGCAGTACTTC.

The chain carries TRBV4-1 and TRBJ2-7, with TRBD2 as a possible D gene (7 bases). Germline values: CDR1 MGHRA, CDR2 YSYEKL. The CDR3 has 16 residues. V was trimmed by 0 bases and J by 4 bases, leaving 16 bases between them. The CDR3 loop reads CASSQERPGGRYEQYF. CDR3 coding DNA: TGCGCCAGCAGCCAAGAACGACCGGGGGGCAGGTACGAGCAGTACTTC.

The chain uses TRBV14 and TRBJ2-2, with 10 bases fitting TRBD1. The length of the CDR3 is 16 residues. CDR1 and CDR2 (germline): SGHDN, FVKESK. Trimming cost V 3 bases and J 6 bases; bases outside gene matches: 7. CDR3 nucleotide sequence: TGTGCCAGCAGCCACACCGGGACAGGGGTTTCCGGGGAGCTGTTTTTT. It yields the protein CASSHTGTGVSGELFF.

V and J are TRBV7-9 and TRBJ2-7, with unresolved D. Trimming left V 3 bases short and J 0 bases short, with 6 bases between. Germline loops: CDR1 SEHNR, CDR2 FQNEAQ (reference sequence). The CDR3 is made up of 13 amino acids. DNA of the CDR3: TGTGCCAGCAGCTTGCAGTCCTCCTACGAGCAGTACTTC. It specifies CASSLQSSYEQYF.

V gene TRBV30 combines with J gene TRBJ1-6; TRBD1 might be the D (5 bases). CDR1 and CDR2 from the germline V gene are GTSNPN and SVGIG (reference sequence). Trimming stripped 3 bases from V and 6 bases from J, with 9 bases between. This CDR3 is 13 amino acids long. CDR3 nucleotide sequence: TGTGCCTGGAGAAGACAGAGTAATTCACCCCTCCACTTT. Residues: CAWRRQSNSPLHF.

The V call is TRBV2, the J call TRBJ2-2; possible D gene TRBD1, 5 bases. Germline lookup yields CDR1 SNHLY and CDR2 FYNNEI. The CDR3 covers 15 residues. Trimming pared 5 bases from V and 5 bases from J, leaving 15 bases between. CDR3 nucleotides: TGTGCCAGCAGTCCACAAACAGGTGGAACCGGGGAGCTGTTTTTT. This codes for CASSPQTGGTGELFF.

J is TRBJ1-1 and V is TRBV7-2, with a tentative D call TRBD1 (5 bases). The CDR3 length is 13 residues. The V gene's germline CDR1 is SGHTA and CDR2 FQGNSA. Trimming cost V 5 bases and J 5 bases, with 12 bases left between them. CDR3 in DNA: TGTGCCAGCAGCCCCTGGGGCCGGACTGAAGCTTTCTTT. This translates into CASSPWGRTEAFF.

This sequence joins TRBV7-8 and TRBJ2-5; D might be TRBD2 (7 bases). The CDR3 has 16 amino acids. V lost 3 bases, J lost 2 bases, and 16 bases lay in between. In germline, CDR1 is SGHVS, CDR2 FQNEAQ. The CDR3 region is CASSFLGGPRQETQYF. The CDR3 nucleotides are TGTGCCAGCAGCTTCCTCGGGGGGCCTAGACAAGAGACCCAGTACTTC.

This clone was counted between two and nine times. J is TRBJ1-6 and V is TRBV7-2; tentatively, D is TRBD1 (5 bases). This CDR3 region has 15 residues. Trimming pared 4 bases from V and 6 bases from J, leaving 13 bases between. The germline V gene has CDR1 SGHTA and CDR2 FQGNSA. CDR3 region: CASSSMTGGNSPLHF. The CDR3 coding sequence is TGTGCCAGCAGCTCAATGACGGGGGGTAATTCACCCCTCCACTTT. Together with reference TRBV7-2 and TRBJ1-6, the CDR3 gives the full variable domain: GAGVSQSPSNKVTEKGKDVELRCDPISGHTALYWYRQSLGQGLEFLIYFQGNSAPDKSGLPSDRFSAERTGGSVSTLTIQRTQQEDSAVYLCASSSMTGGNSPLHFGNGTRLTVT.

This CDR3 is CASSSSYAGTRDRGYTF. CDR3 coding DNA: TGTGCCAGCAGCTCGTCCTATGCGGGAACCCGAGATCGGGGCTACACCTTC. J is TRBJ1-2 and V is TRBV7-9, with D hard to call. The germline V gene encodes CDR1 SEHNR and CDR2 FQNEAQ (reference sequence). The CDR3 is 17 residues long. Trimming took 4 bases from V and 8 from J, leaving 26 bases between them.

A few counts support this clone. The gene calls are TRBV18 and TRBJ2-1; 11 bases are shared with TRBD2. Germline CDR1 is KGHSH and CDR2 is LQKENI. V shed 6 bases, J shed 4 bases, and the junction held 11 bases outside the gene matches. The CDR3 is made up of 17 amino acids. In DNA, the CDR3 is TGTGCCAGCTCTCCTTTGATTACTAGCGGGGGTTACAATGAGCAGTTCTTC. The encoded protein is CASSPLITSGGYNEQFF.

This clone was observed once. This chain connects TRBV6-5 to TRBJ2-7, with 7 bases identical to TRBD1. CDR1 and CDR2 (germline): MNHEY, SVGAGI. The CDR3 runs to 14 residues. V shed 6 bases and J 0 bases; nucleotides not matched to a gene: 5. CDR3 in DNA: TGTGCCAGCAGGAGGGGACAGACCTCCTACGAGCAGTACTTC. It encodes CASRRGQTSYEQYF.

This rearrangement joins TRBV28 to TRBJ2-1; TRBD1 matches at 9 bases. The CDR3 is 13 amino acids. Germline V gene lookup returns CDR1 MDHEN and CDR2 SYDVKM. Trimming took 5 bases from V and 13 from J; bases not matched to a gene: 9. This chain's CDR3 is CASSPGQGPVQFF. The CDR3 bases are TGTGCCAGCAGTCCCGGACAGGGGCCCGTCCAGTTCTTC. The full variable domain, rest sourced from reference TRBV28 and TRBJ2-1, is DVKVTQSSRYLVKRTGEKVFLECVQDMDHENMFWYRQDPGLGLRLIYFSYDVKMKEKGDIPEGYSVSREKKERFSLILESASTNQTSMYLCASSPGQGPVQFFGPGTRLTVL.

The V call is TRBV2, the J call TRBJ1-2; 12 bases align to TRBD1. V lost 3 bases and J lost 4; bases outside the gene matches: 6. This CDR3 contains 16 residues. Germline loops: CDR1 SNHLY, CDR2 FYNNEI. The CDR3 here is CASSERGQGATYGYTF. For the CDR3, the DNA is TGTGCCAGCAGTGAGAGGGGACAGGGGGCCACCTATGGCTACACCTTC.

This clone has a handful of counts. J is TRBJ1-1 and V is TRBV19; unclear D gene. Per the germline V gene, CDR1 is LNHDA and CDR2 is SQIVND (reference sequence). The ends were cut back, 5 bases at V and 0 bases at J, with 10 bases in the middle. The CDR3 is made up of 14 amino acids. The CDR3 reads CASSSRSMNTEAFF. Written as DNA, the CDR3 is TGTGCCAGTAGTTCACGGTCTATGAACACTGAAGCTTTCTTT.

The gene calls are TRBV10-2 and TRBJ1-6; D may be TRBD1 (5 bases). This CDR3 has 14 residues. Germline CDR1 is WSHSY and CDR2 is SAAADI. Trimming pared 7 bases from V and 4 bases from J, leaving 11 bases between. Here the CDR3 reads CASMRDSYNSPLHF. The CDR3 DNA sequence: TGCGCCAGCATGAGAGACAGTTATAATTCACCCCTCCACTTT.